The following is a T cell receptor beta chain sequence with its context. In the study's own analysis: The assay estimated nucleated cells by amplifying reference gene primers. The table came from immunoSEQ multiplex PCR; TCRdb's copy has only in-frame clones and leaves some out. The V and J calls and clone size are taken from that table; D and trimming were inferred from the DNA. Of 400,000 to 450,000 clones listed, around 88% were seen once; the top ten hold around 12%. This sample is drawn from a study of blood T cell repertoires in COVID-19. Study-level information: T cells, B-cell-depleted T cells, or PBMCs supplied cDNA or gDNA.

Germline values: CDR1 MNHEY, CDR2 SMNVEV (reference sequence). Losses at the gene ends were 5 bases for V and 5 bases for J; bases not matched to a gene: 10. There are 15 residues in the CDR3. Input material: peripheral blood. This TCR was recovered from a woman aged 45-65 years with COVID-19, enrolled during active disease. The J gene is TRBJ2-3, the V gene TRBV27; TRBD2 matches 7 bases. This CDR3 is CASSMISGGGDTQYF. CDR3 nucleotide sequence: TGTGCCAGCAGTATGATTAGTGGGGGGGGAGATACGCAGTATTTT.